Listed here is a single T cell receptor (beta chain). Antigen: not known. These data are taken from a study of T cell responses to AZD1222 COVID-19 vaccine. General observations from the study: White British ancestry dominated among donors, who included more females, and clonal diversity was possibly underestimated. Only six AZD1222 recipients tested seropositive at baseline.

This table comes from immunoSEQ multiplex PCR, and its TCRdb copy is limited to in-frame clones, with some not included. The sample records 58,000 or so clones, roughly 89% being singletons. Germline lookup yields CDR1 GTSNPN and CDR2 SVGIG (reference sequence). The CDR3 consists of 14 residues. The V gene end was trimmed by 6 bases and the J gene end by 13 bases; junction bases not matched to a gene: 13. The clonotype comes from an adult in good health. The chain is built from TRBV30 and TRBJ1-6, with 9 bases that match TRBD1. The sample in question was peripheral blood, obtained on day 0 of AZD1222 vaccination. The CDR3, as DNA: TGTGCCTGCTACCGACGGGACAGGGAATCGCCCCTCCACTTT. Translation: CACYRRDRESPLHF.